This record looks at one TCR beta chain sequence and its context. Its cognate antigen is unknown. This specimen comes from a study of radiotherapy plus CTLA-4 blockade in lung cancer. Overall study context: Among patients, around 19% showed objective responses, and 25% to 35% had disease control. Findings and caveats of the study: Expansion in blood of tumor-derived TCR clones was seen after radiotherapy plus ipilimumab.

The CDR3 has 12 residues. J lost 10 bases, V lost 7 bases, and 6 bases had no gene match. The germline CDR1 and CDR2 sequences are MDHEN and SYDVKM. Clones were sequenced by immunoSEQ multiplex PCR, and TCRdb holds only the in-frame ones, with some missing. The table lists tens of thousands of clones, around four fifths of them singletons, with roughly 26% in the top ten. This TCR was recovered from a human donor with non-small cell lung cancer that progressed on radiotherapy plus ipilimumab. This chain links TRBV28 with TRBJ1-2, with 10 bases fitting TRBD1. The sample was peripheral blood, taken from a patient treated with radiotherapy plus ipilimumab. This CDR3 reads CASTDRGPLYTF. The CDR3 DNA reads as TGTGCCAGCACCGACAGGGGGCCCCTCTACACCTTC.